These T cell receptor beta chains were read from a single sample in a study of cytotoxic CD8 clonotypes in ibrutinib-treated CLL. Produced via immunoSEQ multiplex PCR; TCRdb's table is partial and in-frame only. The top ten clones hold 15% of a sample with under 300,000 clones, 70% of them seen once. Sequencing used PBMCs, obtained after 24 months of ibrutinib treatment. Every receptor here comes from a human donor with chronic lymphocytic leukemia. The CDR3 runs from the conserved cysteine through the conserved F or W. The D gene is left open where the match is weak. For some rows the clone size is stated as once, few or many, or as a class when expanded; others skip it.

d_call clone_size j_call v_call cdr3_nt cdr3_aa
TRBD2 - TRBJ2-2 TRBV11-2 TGTGCCAGCAGCCCTCACAGACTAGCGGGAGTGGTAGGCACCGGGGAGCTGTTTTTT CASSPHRLAGVVGTGELFF
- - TRBJ1-4 TRBV5-1 TGCGCCAGCAGCCTCCTCCCGTTGGTCGCAACTAATGAAAAACTGTTTTTT CASSLLPLVATNEKLFF
TRBD2 - TRBJ2-7 TRBV28 TGTGCCAGCAGGATTAGACTAGCGGGAGATGAGCAGTACTTC CASRIRLAGDEQYF
- - TRBJ2-7 TRBV5-1 TGCGCCAGCAGCTTAGAGACGGGCTCCTACGAGCAGTACTTC CASSLETGSYEQYF
TRBD2 - TRBJ2-3 TRBV6-4 TGTGCCAGCAGGGATAGCGGGAGGGCCGGAGATACGCAGTATTTT CASRDSGRAGDTQYF
- few TRBJ2-5 TRBV13 TGTGCCAGCAGCCGACTTAACCTCGAGACCCAGTACTTC CASSRLNLETQYF
TRBD1 - TRBJ1-3 TRBV5-1 TGCGCCAGCAGCCTAGAGGACAGGGGCGGCACCATATATTTT CASSLEDRGGTIYF
- - TRBJ2-7 TRBV5-6 TGTGCCAGCAGCTCCCGGAGCGAGCAGTACTTC CASSSRSEQYF
- few TRBJ2-5 TRBV18 TGTGCCAGCTCACCACCGGTTCAAGAGACCCAGTACTTC CASSPPVQETQYF
- few TRBJ2-1 TRBV27 TGTGCCAGCAGGGGAAGCTCCTACAATGAGCAGTTCTTC CASRGSSYNEQFF
- once TRBJ2-7 TRBV5-1 TGCGCCAGCAGCGAAAACAGGGGAGGGGAATCCTACGAGCAGTACTTC CASSENRGGESYEQYF
- - TRBJ1-1 TRBV2 TGTGCCAGCAGCCGGGAGGGAGAAGCTTTCTTT CASSREGEAFF
TRBD1 few TRBJ2-7 TRBV18 TGTGCCAGCTGGTCCGGGACAGGGGGCCGGTTGCAGTACTTC CASWSGTGGRLQYF
- - TRBJ1-2 TRBV28 TGTGCCAGCAGCCCGACAGCCGGGGATGGCTACACCTTC CASSPTAGDGYTF
TRBD1 - TRBJ2-7 TRBV6-5 TGTGCCAGCAGTTACCTGCGATCAGGGACAGTCGAGCAGTACTTC CASSYLRSGTVEQYF
- few TRBJ2-2 TRBV5-4 TGTGCCACCTTTCCCTCGTTCGGGGAGCTGTTTTTT CATFPSFGELFF
- - TRBJ2-3 TRBV4-1 TGCGCCAGCAGCCAAGGTCCGGCAGATACGCAGTATTTT CASSQGPADTQYF
TRBD1 - TRBJ1-5 TRBV5-8 TGTGCCAGCAGCCGGGGACAGGGCGAGGGGCAGCCCCAGCATTTT CASSRGQGEGQPQHF
- - TRBJ2-1 TRBV27 TGTGCCAGCAGTTTATCAGCCGGGTTACAAAGATCCTACAATGAGCAGTTCTTC CASSLSAGLQRSYNEQFF
TRBD2 - TRBJ2-7 TRBV2 TGTGCCAGCAACCAGGGCGGGGGAAGCTCCTACGAGCAGTACTTC CASNQGGGSSYEQYF